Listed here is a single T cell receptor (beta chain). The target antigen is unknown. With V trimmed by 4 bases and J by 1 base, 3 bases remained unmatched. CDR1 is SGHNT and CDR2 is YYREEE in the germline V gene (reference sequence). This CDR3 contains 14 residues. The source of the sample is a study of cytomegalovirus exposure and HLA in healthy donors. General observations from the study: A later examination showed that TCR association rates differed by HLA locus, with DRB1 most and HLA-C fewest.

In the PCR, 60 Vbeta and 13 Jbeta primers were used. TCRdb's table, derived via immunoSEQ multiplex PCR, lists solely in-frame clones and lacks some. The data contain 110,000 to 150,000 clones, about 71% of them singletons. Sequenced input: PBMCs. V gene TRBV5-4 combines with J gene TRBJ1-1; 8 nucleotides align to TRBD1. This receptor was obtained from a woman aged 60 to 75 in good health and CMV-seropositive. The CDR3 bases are TGTGCCAGCAGCGCGGGACAGGAGAACACTGAAGCTTTCTTT. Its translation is CASSAGQENTEAFF.